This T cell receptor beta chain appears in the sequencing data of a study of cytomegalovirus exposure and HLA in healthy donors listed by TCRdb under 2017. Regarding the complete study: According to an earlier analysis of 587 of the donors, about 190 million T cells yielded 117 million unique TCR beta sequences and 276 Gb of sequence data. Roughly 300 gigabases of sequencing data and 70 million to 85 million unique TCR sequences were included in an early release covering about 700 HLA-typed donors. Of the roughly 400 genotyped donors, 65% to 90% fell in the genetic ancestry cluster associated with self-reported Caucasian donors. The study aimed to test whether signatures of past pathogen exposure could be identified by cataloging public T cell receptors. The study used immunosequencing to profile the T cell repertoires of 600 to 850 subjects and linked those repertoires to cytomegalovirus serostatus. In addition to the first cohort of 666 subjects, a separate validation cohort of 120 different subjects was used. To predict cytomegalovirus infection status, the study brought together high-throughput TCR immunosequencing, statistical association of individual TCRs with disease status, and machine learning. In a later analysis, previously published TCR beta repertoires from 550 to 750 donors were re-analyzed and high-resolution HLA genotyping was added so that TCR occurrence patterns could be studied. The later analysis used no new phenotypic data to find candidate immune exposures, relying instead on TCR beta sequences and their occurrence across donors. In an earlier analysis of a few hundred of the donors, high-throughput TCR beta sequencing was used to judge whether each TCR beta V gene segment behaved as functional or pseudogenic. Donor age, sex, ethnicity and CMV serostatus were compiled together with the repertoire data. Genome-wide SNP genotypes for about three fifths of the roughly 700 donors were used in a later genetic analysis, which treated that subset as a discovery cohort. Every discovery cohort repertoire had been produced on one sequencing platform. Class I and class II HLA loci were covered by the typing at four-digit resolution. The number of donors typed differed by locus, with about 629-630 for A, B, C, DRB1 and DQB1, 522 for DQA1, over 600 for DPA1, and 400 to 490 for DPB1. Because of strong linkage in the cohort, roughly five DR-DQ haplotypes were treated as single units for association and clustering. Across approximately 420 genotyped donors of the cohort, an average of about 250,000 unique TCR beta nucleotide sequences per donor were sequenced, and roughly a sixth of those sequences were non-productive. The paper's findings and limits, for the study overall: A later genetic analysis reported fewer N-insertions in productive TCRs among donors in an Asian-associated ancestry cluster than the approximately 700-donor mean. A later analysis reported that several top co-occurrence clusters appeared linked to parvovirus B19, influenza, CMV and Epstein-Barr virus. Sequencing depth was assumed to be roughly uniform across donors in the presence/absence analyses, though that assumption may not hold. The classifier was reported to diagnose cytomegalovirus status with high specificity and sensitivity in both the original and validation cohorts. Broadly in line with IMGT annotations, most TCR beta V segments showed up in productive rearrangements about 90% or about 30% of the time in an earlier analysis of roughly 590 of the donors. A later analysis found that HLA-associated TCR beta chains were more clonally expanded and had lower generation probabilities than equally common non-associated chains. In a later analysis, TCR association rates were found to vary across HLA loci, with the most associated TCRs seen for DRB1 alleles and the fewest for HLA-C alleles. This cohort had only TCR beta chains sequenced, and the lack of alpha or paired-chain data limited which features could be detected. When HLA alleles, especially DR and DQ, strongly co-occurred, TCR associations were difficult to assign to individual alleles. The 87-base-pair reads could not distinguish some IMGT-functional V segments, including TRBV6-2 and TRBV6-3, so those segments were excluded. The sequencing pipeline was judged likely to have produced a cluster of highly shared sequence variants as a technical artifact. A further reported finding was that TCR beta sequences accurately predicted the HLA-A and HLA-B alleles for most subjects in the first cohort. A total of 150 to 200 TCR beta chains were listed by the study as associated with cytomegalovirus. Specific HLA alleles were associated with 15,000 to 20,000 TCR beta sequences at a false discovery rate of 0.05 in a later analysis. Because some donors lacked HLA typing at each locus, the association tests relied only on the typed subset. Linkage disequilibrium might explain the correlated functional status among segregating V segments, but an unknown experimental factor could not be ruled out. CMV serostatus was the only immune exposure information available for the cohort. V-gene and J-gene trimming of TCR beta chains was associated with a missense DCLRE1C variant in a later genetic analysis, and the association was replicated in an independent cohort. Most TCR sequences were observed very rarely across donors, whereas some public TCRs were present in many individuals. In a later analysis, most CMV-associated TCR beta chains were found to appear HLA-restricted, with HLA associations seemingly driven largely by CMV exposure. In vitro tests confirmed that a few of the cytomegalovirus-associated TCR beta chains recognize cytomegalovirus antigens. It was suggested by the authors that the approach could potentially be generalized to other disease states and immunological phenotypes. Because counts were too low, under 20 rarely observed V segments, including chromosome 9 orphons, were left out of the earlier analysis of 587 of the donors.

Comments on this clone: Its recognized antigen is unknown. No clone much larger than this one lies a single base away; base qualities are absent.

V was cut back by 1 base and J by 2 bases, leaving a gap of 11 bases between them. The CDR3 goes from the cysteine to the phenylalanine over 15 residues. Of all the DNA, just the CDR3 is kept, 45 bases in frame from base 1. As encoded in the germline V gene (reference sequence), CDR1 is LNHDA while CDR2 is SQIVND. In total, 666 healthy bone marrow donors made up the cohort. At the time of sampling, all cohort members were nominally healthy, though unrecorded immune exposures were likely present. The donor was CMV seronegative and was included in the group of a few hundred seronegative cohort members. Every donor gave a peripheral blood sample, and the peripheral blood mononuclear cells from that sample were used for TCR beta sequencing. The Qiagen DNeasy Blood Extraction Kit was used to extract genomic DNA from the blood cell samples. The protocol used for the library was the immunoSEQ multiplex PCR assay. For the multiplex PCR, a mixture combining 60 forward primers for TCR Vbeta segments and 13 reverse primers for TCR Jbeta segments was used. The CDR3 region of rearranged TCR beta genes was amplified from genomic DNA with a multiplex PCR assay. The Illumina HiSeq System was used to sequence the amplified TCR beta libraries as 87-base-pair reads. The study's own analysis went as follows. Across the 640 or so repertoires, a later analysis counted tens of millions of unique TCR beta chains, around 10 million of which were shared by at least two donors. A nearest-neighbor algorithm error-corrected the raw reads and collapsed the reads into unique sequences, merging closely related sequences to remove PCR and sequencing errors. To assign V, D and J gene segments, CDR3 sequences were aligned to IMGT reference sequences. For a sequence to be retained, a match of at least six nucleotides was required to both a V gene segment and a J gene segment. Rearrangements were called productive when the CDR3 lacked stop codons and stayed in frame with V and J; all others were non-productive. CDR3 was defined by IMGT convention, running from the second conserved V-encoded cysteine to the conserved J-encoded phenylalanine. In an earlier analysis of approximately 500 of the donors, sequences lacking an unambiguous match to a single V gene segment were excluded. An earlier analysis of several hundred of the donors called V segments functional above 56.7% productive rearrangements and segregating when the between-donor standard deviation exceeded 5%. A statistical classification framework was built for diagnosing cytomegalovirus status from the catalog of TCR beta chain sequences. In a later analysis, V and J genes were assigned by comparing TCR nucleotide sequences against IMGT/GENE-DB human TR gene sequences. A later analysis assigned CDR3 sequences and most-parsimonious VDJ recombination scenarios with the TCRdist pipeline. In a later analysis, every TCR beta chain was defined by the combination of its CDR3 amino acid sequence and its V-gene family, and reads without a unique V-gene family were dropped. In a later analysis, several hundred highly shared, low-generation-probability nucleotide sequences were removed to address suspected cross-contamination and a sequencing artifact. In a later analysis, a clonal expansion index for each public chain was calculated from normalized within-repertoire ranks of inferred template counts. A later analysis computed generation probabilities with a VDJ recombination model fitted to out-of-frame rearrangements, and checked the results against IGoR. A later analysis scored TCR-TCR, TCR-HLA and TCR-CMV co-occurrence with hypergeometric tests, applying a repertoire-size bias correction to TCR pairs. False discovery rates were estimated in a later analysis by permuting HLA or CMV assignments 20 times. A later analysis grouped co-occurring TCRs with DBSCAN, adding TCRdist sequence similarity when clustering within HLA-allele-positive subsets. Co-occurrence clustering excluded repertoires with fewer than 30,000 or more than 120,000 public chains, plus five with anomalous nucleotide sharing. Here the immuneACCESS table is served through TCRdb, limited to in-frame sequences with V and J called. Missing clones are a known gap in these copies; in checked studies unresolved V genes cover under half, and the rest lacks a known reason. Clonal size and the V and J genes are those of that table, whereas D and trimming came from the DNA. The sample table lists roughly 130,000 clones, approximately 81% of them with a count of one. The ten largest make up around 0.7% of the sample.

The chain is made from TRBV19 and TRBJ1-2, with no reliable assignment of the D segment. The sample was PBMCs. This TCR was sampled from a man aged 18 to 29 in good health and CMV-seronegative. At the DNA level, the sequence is TGTGCCAGTAGTATAGCGGTCCGGGAAAACTATGGCTACACCTTC. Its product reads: CASSIAVRENYGYTF.